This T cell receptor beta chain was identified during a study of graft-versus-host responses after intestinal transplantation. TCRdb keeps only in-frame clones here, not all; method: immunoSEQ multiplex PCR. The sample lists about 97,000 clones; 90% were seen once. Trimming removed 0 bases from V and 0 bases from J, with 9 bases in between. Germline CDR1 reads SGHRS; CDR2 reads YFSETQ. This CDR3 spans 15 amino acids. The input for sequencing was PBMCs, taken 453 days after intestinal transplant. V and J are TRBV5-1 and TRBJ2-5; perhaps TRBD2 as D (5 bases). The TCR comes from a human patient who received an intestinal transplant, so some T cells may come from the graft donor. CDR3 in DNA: TGCGCCAGCAGCTTGGGAGGGCATTACCAAGAGACCCAGTACTTC. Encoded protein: CASSLGGHYQETQYF.